The 8 T cell receptor beta chains below all came from one sample that was sequenced in a study of blood T cell repertoires in COVID-19. Repertoires were generated with immunoSEQ multiplex PCR, while TCRdb's copy carries only in-frame clones and drops some. The sample gives a few hundred thousand clones, 85% to 90% of which show up once; under 1.5% is in the top ten. Sequenced input: peripheral blood. These TCRs come from a man aged 80 or over with acute or convalescent COVID-19.

This clone was seen many times. The chain has TRBV5-1 and TRBJ2-7, with D possibly TRBD1 on 5 matching bases. CDR1 SGHRS and CDR2 YFSETQ come from the germline V gene. CDR3 size: 13 residues. Trimming removed 7 bases from V and 0 bases from J, with 11 bases in between. DNA for the CDR3: TGCGCCAGCGGGGCCTTCGGCTCCTACGAGCAGTACTTC. This encodes CASGAFGSYEQYF.

The genes are TRBV18 and TRBJ2-5, with TRBD1 as a possible D gene (5 bases). Germline CDR1 KGHSH, CDR2 LQKENI. The V and J ends lost 1 base and 5 bases respectively, with 5 bases between them. The CDR3 length is 12 residues. CDR3 DNA sequence: TGTGCCAGCTCACCACAGGGGGAGACCCAGTACTTC. It translates to CASSPQGETQYF. Filled out from reference TRBV18 and TRBJ2-5, the complete variable domain reads NAGVMQNPRHLVRRRGQEARLRCSPMKGHSHVYWYRQLPEEGLKFMVYLQKENIIDESGMPKERFSAEFPKEGPSILRIQQVVRGDSAAYFCASSPQGETQYFGPGTRLLVL.

The sample holds one count of this clone. The chain recombines TRBV18 with TRBJ1-2, with D unresolved. The V end lost 5 bases, the J end lost 8 bases, and 12 bases lay between the germline ends. This CDR3 is 12 amino acids long. CDR1 and CDR2 from the germline V gene are KGHSH and LQKENI. The CDR3 sequence is CASSAQLAGYTF. Written as DNA, the CDR3 is TGTGCCAGCTCAGCACAACTCGCCGGCTACACCTTC. The full variable domain, with the rest looked up from reference TRBV18 and TRBJ1-2, is NAGVMQNPRHLVRRRGQEARLRCSPMKGHSHVYWYRQLPEEGLKFMVYLQKENIIDESGMPKERFSAEFPKEGPSILRIQQVVRGDSAAYFCASSAQLAGYTFGSGTRLTVV.

The chain carries TRBV9 and TRBJ1-3; D possibly corresponds to TRBD1 (5 bases). From germline, CDR1 is SGDLS and CDR2 YYNGEE. The ends were cut back, 7 bases at V and 4 bases at J, with 15 bases in the middle. This CDR3 is 14 amino acids long. CDR3 sequence reads: CASGFGGAGNTIYF. CDR3 DNA: TGTGCCAGCGGCTTCGGAGGGGCGGGAAACACCATATATTTT.

The chain is built from TRBV5-1 and TRBJ1-4; TRBD1 might be the D (5 bases). Germline V gene lookup returns CDR1 SGHRS and CDR2 YFSETQ. The CDR3 length is 16 residues. The V gene lost 0 bases and the J gene lost 0 bases, with 9 bases spanning the gap. The CDR3 sequence is CASSLVGGATNEKLFF. Written as DNA, the CDR3 is TGCGCCAGCAGCTTGGTTGGGGGGGCAACTAATGAAAAACTGTTTTTT.

V and J are TRBV4-3 and TRBJ2-7, with 8 bases fitting TRBD2. The trim removed 6 bases at V and 0 bases at J, leaving 7 bases unmatched. This CDR3 region has 15 residues. Germline CDR1 is LGHNA and CDR2 is YSLEER. As DNA, the CDR3 is TGCGCCAGCAGACTTCAGCGGGGGATCTCCTACGAGCAGTACTTC. It specifies CASRLQRGISYEQYF.

This clone was seen a few times. This chain connects TRBV29-1 to TRBJ2-2; D gene uncertain. Germline V gene sequence: CDR1 SQVTM, CDR2 ANQGSEA. The CDR3 has 13 amino acids. Trimming removed 3 bases at V and 0 bases at J, with 5 bases between. CDR3 loop: CSVDSSNTGELFF. As DNA, the CDR3 is TGCAGCGTTGATAGTTCGAACACCGGGGAGCTGTTTTTT.

This clone has just one count. The rearrangement uses TRBV4-2 and TRBJ2-1; 9 bases align to TRBD2. Losses at the gene ends were 2 bases for V and 14 bases for J; bases not matched to a gene: 7. The V gene's germline CDR1 is LGHNA and CDR2 YNFKEQ. The CDR3 is made up of 13 amino acids. The CDR3 loop is CASSQLAGEHKFF. CDR3 nucleotide sequence: TGTGCCAGCAGCCAATTAGCGGGGGAACATAAGTTCTTC.